Listed below are T cell receptor beta chains from one sample, sequenced in a study of Ad26.COV2.S vaccination and SARS-CoV-2 variants. Sequencing used immunoSEQ multiplex PCR; TCRdb keeps in-frame clones, though not all of them. The sample records about 480,000 clones, around nine tenths being singletons. Sequencing used peripheral blood, obtained in a trial of Ad26.COV2.S vaccine versus placebo. The receptor source for this set is a person between 18 and 65 years old who received the Ad26.COV2.S COVID-19 vaccine or a placebo. CDR3s include the opening cysteine and the closing phenylalanine or tryptophan. A D gene is named only where the DNA matches it firmly.

CDR3,V,J,length,D
CASSYGQSTEAFF,TRBV6-2/TRBV6-3,TRBJ1-1,13,-
CASSFSRGLLGAEAFF,TRBV28,TRBJ1-1,16,TRBD1
CASSYAAGEQYF,TRBV7-8,TRBJ2-7,12,-
CASSTGPPNEKLFF,TRBV28,TRBJ1-4,14,-
CASSTLWGETQYF,TRBV28,TRBJ2-5,13,-
CASSQLSEYNEQFF,TRBV4-1,TRBJ2-1,14,-
CASRPDRGWTDTQYF,TRBV21-1,TRBJ2-3,15,-
CASSAPGLLAYF,TRBV10-1,TRBJ2-4,12,TRBD2
CASSLAVDEQFF,TRBV11-2,TRBJ2-1,12,-
CASSIFGRVRQPQHF,TRBV19,TRBJ1-5,15,-
CASSPGLASNEQFF,TRBV4-3,TRBJ2-1,14,TRBD2
CASSLPGTSNEQFF,TRBV7-3,TRBJ2-1,14,TRBD2
CSARGRLTDTQYF,TRBV29-1,TRBJ2-3,13,TRBD1
CASSLSRGYTF,TRBV12-3/TRBV12-4,TRBJ1-2,11,-
CASSPWAGADTQYF,TRBV6-5,TRBJ2-3,14,TRBD2
CASSQALVPGQEAFF,TRBV3-1/TRBV3-2,TRBJ1-1,15,-
CASSLGQSTDTQYF,TRBV7-2,TRBJ2-3,14,TRBD1
CASSQMDRTYEQYF,TRBV14,TRBJ2-7,14,-
CAWSGNGIYNEQFF,TRBV30,TRBJ2-1,14,-
CASSLRRLTGRHNGQFF,TRBV7-2,TRBJ2-1,17,-
CASSLSLGTPVHF,TRBV28,TRBJ1-6,13,-
CASSTTHRGLF,TRBV19,TRBJ1-1,11,TRBD1
CASSMEGRSNQPQHF,TRBV19,TRBJ1-5,15,-
CASSPGVWLESPLHF,TRBV6-5,TRBJ1-6,15,-
CASSYLDGNQPQHF,TRBV6-2/TRBV6-3,TRBJ1-5,14,-
CASSLGGAFDEQFF,TRBV7-9,TRBJ2-1,14,-
CATKERGGEDSPLHF,TRBV11-3,TRBJ1-6,15,-
CASSLMTEQYF,TRBV28,TRBJ2-7,11,-
CSARVEWGYTF,TRBV20-1,TRBJ1-2,11,-
CASSEGTSGRGEQFF,TRBV9,TRBJ2-1,15,TRBD2
CASSLGLSYEQYF,TRBV12-3/TRBV12-4,TRBJ2-7,13,-
CASSPWGAGGPRETQYF,TRBV5-5,TRBJ2-5,17,TRBD2
CASSPIGADTEAFF,TRBV18,TRBJ1-1,14,-
CASSLADASGTYEQYF,TRBV7-8,TRBJ2-7,16,TRBD2
CASSHSTGPAGNTIYF,TRBV28,TRBJ1-3,16,-
CAARPTVNTEAFF,TRBV27,TRBJ1-1,13,-
CATSRDTSRGDGYTF,TRBV15,TRBJ1-2,15,-
CATSDLSGSADTQYF,TRBV24-1,TRBJ2-3,15,-
CASSLTDGLDEQYF,TRBV7-3,TRBJ2-7,14,TRBD2
CASKMTSGYNEQFF,TRBV3-1/TRBV3-2,TRBJ2-1,14,TRBD2
CASSVGPATGDNEQFF,TRBV9,TRBJ2-1,16,-
CASSYLRGANTGELFF,TRBV6-5,TRBJ2-2,16,-
CASSPGTLQETQYF,TRBV7-9,TRBJ2-5,14,-